The text below deals with one T cell receptor beta chain. Its antigen is unidentified. Profiling relied on immunoSEQ multiplex PCR, and the TCRdb table lists in-frame clones only, not all of them. The data hold about 1 million clones, with about 70% observed a single time. This sample is drawn from a study of shared clonotypes between healthy human individuals. Naive CD45RA+ and memory CD45RA-negative subsets were split from CD4+ cells. Germline V gene sequence: CDR1 SGHTA, CDR2 FQGNSA. With V trimmed by 5 bases and J by 1 base, 7 bases remained unmatched. The CDR3 sequence is 15 residues long. Study-level findings and limits: Naive subsets generally had larger estimated richness than memory subsets.

V is TRBV7-2 and J is TRBJ2-7; 8 nucleotides agree with TRBD1. Sequenced sample: memory CD4+ T cells sorted from blood. Subset described: CD45RA-negative fraction. The receptor's source is a man aged 18 to 30 in good health. Here the CDR3 reads CASSNRGNPSYEQYF. CDR3 sequence (DNA): TGTGCCAGCAGCAACAGGGGGAACCCATCCTACGAGCAGTACTTC.